This TCR beta chain was retrieved from a study of blood T cells in healthy people across ages (dated by TCRdb to about 2015). Describing the broader study: Template switching captured roughly one uniquely barcoded TCR beta cDNA molecule per two T cells in model experiments. The donors were divided into four age groups: young (average around 15 years), middle-aged (under 40), aged (roughly 60) and long-lived (about 79). Donors of different ages were randomly distributed across sequencing lanes to avoid experimental bias. Two additional independent replicas of 1 million unique cDNA reads from the same blood draw were analyzed for two donors (one aged 18 to 30 and one aged 80 or older). To track age-related changes in TCR beta repertoire diversity, the study relied on deep sequencing normalized with unique cDNA molecular identifiers. General findings and caveats noted by the study authors: As age increased, observed TCR beta diversity per million T cells dropped in a roughly linear way, and a significant reduction was already evident by age 40. The CMV infection status of donors was not known, potentially confounding age-related changes in expanded clonotypes. A strong correlation was found between observed TCR beta diversity and the percentage of naive T cells measured by flow cytometry. Estimates of total diversity from one million sequenced T cells were regarded as lower bounds and underestimates. Because profiling used bulk unsorted PBMCs, naive and antigen-experienced compartments could not be compared conclusively. Compared with the aged group, the long-lived group had more naive CD4+ T cells, fewer expanded clones and increased TCR diversity, a pattern suggesting age selection.

The sample holds a few counts of this clonotype. This receptor's antigen is unknown. The record has no base qualities; no much larger clone is one base away. The 39 donors, aged about 6 to 95 years, were systemically healthy Caucasian individuals from Russia. Each donor gave approximately 9.4 milliliters of peripheral blood, drawn into EDTA-treated Vacutainer tubes. PBMCs were isolated by Ficoll-Paque density-gradient centrifugation, with at least 6 million obtained per sample. Total RNA, at least 5.5 micrograms per sample, was extracted from PBMCs with Trizol reagent. For every donor, flow cytometry on a PBMC aliquot measured the percentage of naive CD45RAhigh/CD27high T cells. The library relied on 5' RACE. The listed sequencing device is Illumina HiSeq 2500. A second PCR of 7 to 11 cycles was performed with a sample-barcoded 5' primer and a J-beta primer mix. Each TCR beta cDNA molecule received a unique molecular identifier from a template-switch 5' adaptor carrying 12 random nucleotides. At least 2.5 million CDR3-containing paired-end reads were obtained from each sample. First-strand cDNA synthesis was performed from all RNA using the Mint cDNA synthesis kit, with priming by a TRBC-specific oligonucleotide. Following uracil-DNA glycosylase treatment, a first 18-cycle PCR with universal primers M1SS and BC2_uni_R was performed on all cDNA. Under the source paper's analysis protocol: Normalization of each sample was performed by random selection of 1 million high-quality reads, each carrying a distinct molecular identifier. Instead of being binned into consensus sequences, reads with shared molecular identifiers were discarded. MiTCR, set to a Q25 quality threshold and the strictest error-elimination algorithm, was used for CDR3 identification, clonotype clustering and error correction. A nonparametric unseen species model with Euler transformation was used to estimate a lower bound on total TCR beta diversity. TCRdb applied fastp at Q25 and MiXCR to the public reads, then kept only in-frame beta chains. For every CDR3 protein sequence, its rows merge into one entry that carries the most common genes and DNA. TCRdb assigned the V and J calls; the authors' analysis was not used. The table for this sample lists over a million distinct CDR3 sequences; 40% to 45% of them were counted only once. The top ten constitute approximately 17% of the sample.

The V end loses 5 bases and the J end loses 0 bases, and a stretch of 17 bases separates them. The germline V gene supplies CDR1 SGHAT and CDR2 FQNNGV. The CDR3, from cysteine to phenylalanine, totals 17 residues. Only the CDR3 DNA stays, 51 bases, in frame from base 1. The rearranged segments are TRBV11-2 and TRBJ2-4; the D gene is perhaps TRBD1, on 6 matching bases. This TCR came from a woman aged 55-70 years in good health. Sequencing used blood. The CDR3: CASSPISGTIAKNIQYF. The sequenced DNA is TGTGCCAGCAGCCCGATATCCGGGACAATAGCCAAAAACATTCAGTACTTC.